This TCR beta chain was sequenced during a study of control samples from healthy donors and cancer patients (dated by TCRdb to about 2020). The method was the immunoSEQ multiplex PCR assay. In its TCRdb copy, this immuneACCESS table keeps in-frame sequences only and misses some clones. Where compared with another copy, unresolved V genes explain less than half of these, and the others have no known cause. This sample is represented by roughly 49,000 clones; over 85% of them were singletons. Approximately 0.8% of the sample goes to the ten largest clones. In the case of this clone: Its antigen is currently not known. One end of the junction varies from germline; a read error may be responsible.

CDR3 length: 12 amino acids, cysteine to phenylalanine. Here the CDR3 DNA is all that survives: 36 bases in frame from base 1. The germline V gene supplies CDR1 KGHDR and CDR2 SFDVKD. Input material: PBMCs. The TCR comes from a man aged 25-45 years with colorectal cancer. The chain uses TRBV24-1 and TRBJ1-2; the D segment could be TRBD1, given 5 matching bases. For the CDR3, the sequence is CATSDPGTAQLF. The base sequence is TGTGCCACCAGTGACCCCGGGACTGCCCAGCTCTTC.